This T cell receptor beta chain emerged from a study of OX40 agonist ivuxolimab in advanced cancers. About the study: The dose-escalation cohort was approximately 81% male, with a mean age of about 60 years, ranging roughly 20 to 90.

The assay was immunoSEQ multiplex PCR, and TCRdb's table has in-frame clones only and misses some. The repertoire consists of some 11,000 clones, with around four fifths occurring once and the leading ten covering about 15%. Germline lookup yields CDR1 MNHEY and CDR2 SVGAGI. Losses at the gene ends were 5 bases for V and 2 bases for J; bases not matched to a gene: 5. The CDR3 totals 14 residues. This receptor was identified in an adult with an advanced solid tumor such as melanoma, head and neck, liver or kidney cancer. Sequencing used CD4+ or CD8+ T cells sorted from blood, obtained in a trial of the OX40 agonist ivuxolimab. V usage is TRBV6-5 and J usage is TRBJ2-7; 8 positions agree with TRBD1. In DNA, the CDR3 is TGTGCCAGCAGTGAAAGGGACAGGACCTACGAGCAGTACTTC. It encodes CASSERDRTYEQYF.